The 11 T cell receptor beta chains listed next were all sequenced from one sample in a study of cytotoxic CD8 clonotypes in ibrutinib-treated CLL. Clones were sequenced by immunoSEQ multiplex PCR, and TCRdb holds only the in-frame ones, with some missing. The sample shows 150,000 or so clones, roughly 77% of them seen only once. The starting material was PBMCs, obtained after 12 months of ibrutinib treatment. The source is a human donor with chronic lymphocytic leukemia.

V usage is TRBV1 and J usage is TRBJ1-5. TRBV1 is flagged as a pseudogene. The CDR3 runs 22 residues. The CDR3 loop is CTSSRAVKPPYKRGASNQPQHF. CDR3 coding DNA: TGCACCAGCAGCCGAGCTGTCAAACCTCCGTACAAAAGGGGAGCGAGCAATCAGCCCCAGCATTTT.

The V and J genes are TRBV7-2 and TRBJ2-1, with D uncertain. The germline V gene has CDR1 SGHTA and CDR2 FQGNSA. The CDR3 consists of 12 residues. Trimming cost V 1 base and J 7 bases, with 5 bases left between them. CDR3 coding DNA: TGTGCCAGCAGCTTAGATCGGAATGAGCAGTTCTTC. Translating it yields CASSLDRNEQFF. Combining the CDR3 with reference TRBV7-2 and TRBJ2-1 gives the whole variable domain GAGVSQSPSNKVTEKGKDVELRCDPISGHTALYWYRQSLGQGLEFLIYFQGNSAPDKSGLPSDRFSAERTGGSVSTLTIQRTQQEDSAVYLCASSLDRNEQFFGPGTRLTVL.

This clone appeared many times. The chain carries TRBV6-1 and TRBJ1-2; 8 bases align to TRBD1. The CDR3 runs to 15 residues. V lost 6 bases, J lost 3 bases, and 9 bases stayed unmatched. Germline CDR1 MNHNS, CDR2 SASEGT. The CDR3 nucleotides read TGTGCCAGCAGCCTGGACAGGGTCGCATACTATGGCTACACCTTC. Residues: CASSLDRVAYYGYTF.

The chain couples TRBV7-2 to TRBJ2-7, with D unclear. This CDR3 is 14 amino acids long. The germline CDR1 and CDR2 sequences are SGHTA and FQGNSA. V was clipped by 2 bases and J by 4 bases, with 12 bases between them. Here the CDR3 reads CASSLPPTTYEQYF. CDR3 nucleotide sequence: TGTGCCAGCAGCTTACCCCCGACGACGTACGAGCAGTACTTC.

The rearrangement links TRBV2 to TRBJ2-3, with a tentative D call TRBD2 (6 bases). The CDR3 has 11 residues. Germline V lookup: CDR1 SNHLY, CDR2 FYNNEI. Trimming took off 6 bases at V and 7 bases at J, with 8 bases between the two ends. For the CDR3, the DNA is TGTGCCAGCAGCCGGGGGAATACGCAGTATTTT. It specifies CASSRGNTQYF.

V is TRBV27 and J is TRBJ2-7, with D tentatively TRBD2 (5 bases). The CDR3 has 14 residues. The germline CDR1 and CDR2 sequences are MNHEY and SMNVEV (reference sequence). With 6 bases removed from V and 1 base from J, the gap between germline ends came to 13 bases. CDR3 residues: CASSQSSTSYEQYF. The DNA for the CDR3 is TGTGCCAGCAGCCAGTCTAGCACATCCTACGAGCAGTACTTC.

The V gene is TRBV4-2, the J gene TRBJ2-1; 10 bases are a match to TRBD2. Germline CDR1 LGHNA, CDR2 YNFKEQ. The CDR3 spans 18 residues. Trimming cost V 6 bases and J 0 bases; bases outside gene matches: 11. CDR3 coding DNA: TGTGCCAGCAGTGCTAGCGGGGGATCGCTAACCTCCTACAATGAGCAGTTCTTC. Its protein product is CASSASGGSLTSYNEQFF.

The chain carries TRBV5-8 and TRBJ2-7; 11 bases line up with TRBD1. Trimming took 2 bases from V and 4 from J; bases not matched to a gene: 5. The CDR3 length is 15 residues. Germline CDR1 reads SGHTS; CDR2 reads YDEGEE. The CDR3 sequence: CASSFERDRGYEQYF. The DNA of the CDR3 is TGTGCCAGCAGCTTCGAAAGGGACAGGGGGTACGAGCAGTACTTC. The complete variable domain, with remaining parts taken from reference TRBV5-8 and TRBJ2-7, reads EAGVTQSPTHLIKTRGQQATLRCSPISGHTSVYWYQQALGLGLQFLLWYDEGEERNRGNFPPRFSGRQFPNYSSELNVNALELEDSALYLCASSFERDRGYEQYFGPGTRLTVT.

The J gene is TRBJ2-1, the V gene TRBV2; the D gene is possibly TRBD1 (7 bases). This CDR3 comprises 12 residues. The V and J ends lost 1 base and 14 bases respectively, with 12 bases between them. CDR1 and CDR2 (germline): SNHLY, FYNNEI. The CDR3 protein is CASSEGTRGEFF. In DNA form, the CDR3 reads TGTGCCAGCAGTGAAGGAACCAGGGGGGAGTTCTTC.

The genes are TRBV4-3 and TRBJ2-7, with 7 bases identical to TRBD2. The CDR3 extends over 16 amino acids. V trimming: 0 bases; J trimming: 0 bases; junction bases outside the gene matches: 5. The germline V gene has CDR1 LGHNA and CDR2 YSLEER. CDR3 DNA: TGCGCCAGCAGCCAAGAACCCGCGGGGGTCTCCTACGAGCAGTACTTC. Protein product: CASSQEPAGVSYEQYF.

This sequence joins TRBV20-1 and TRBJ1-4, with TRBD1 matching over 9 bases. Trimming removed 2 bases from V and 15 bases from J; junction bases left unmatched: 4. This CDR3 region has 11 residues. Germline loops: CDR1 DFQATT, CDR2 SNEGSKA (reference sequence). CDR3 in DNA: TGCAGTGCTAGAAGGGACAGGGTGTTGTTTTTT. Protein product: CSARRDRVLFF.